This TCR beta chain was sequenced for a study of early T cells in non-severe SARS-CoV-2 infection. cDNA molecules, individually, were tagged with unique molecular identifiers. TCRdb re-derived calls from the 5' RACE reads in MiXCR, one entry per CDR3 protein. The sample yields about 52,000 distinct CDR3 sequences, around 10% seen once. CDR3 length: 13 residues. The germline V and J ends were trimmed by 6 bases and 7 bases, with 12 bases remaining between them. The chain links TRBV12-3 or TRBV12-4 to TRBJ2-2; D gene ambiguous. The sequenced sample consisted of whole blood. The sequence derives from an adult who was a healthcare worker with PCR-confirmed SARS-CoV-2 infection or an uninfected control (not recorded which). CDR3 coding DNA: TGTGCCAGCAGGACGACTCAGTACGGGGAGCTGTTTTTT. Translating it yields CASRTTQYGELFF.